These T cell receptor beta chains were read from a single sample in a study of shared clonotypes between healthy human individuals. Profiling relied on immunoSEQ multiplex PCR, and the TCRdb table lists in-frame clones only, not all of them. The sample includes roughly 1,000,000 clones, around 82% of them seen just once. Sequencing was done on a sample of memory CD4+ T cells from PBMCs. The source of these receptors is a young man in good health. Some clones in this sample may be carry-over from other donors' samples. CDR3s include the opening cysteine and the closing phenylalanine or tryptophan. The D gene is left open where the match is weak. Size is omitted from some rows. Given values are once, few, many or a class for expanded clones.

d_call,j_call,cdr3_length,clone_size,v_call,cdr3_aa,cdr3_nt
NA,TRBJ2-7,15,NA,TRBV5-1,CASRRDSQSSYEQYF,TGCGCCAGCAGGCGGGACAGCCAATCATCCTACGAGCAGTACTTC
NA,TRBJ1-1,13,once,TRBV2,CASSDRGNTEAFF,TGTGCCAGCAGTGATCGGGGGAACACTGAAGCTTTCTTT
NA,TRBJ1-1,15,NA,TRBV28,CASSFLQGRNTEAFF,TGTGCCAGCAGTTTTCTGCAAGGGAGGAACACTGAAGCTTTCTTT
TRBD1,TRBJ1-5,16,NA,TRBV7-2,CASSLLGQGINQPQHF,TGTGCCAGCAGCCTCCTTGGACAGGGGATTAATCAGCCCCAGCATTTT
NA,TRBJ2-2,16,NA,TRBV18,CASPLAGTSNTGELFF,TGTGCCAGTCCTCTGGCTGGCACCTCGAACACCGGGGAGCTGTTTTTT
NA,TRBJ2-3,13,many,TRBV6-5,CASSPPGADTQYF,TGTGCCAGCAGCCCCCCAGGAGCAGATACGCAGTATTTT
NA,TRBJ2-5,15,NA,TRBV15,CATAPGYGSTETQYF,TGTGCCACCGCTCCGGGGTATGGGTCTACAGAGACCCAGTACTTC
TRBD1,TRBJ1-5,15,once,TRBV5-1,CASSPGQNSNQPQHF,TGCGCCAGCAGCCCGGGACAGAATAGCAATCAGCCCCAGCATTTT
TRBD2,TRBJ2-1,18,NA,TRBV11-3,CASSDPGLAGAIYNEQFF,TGTGCCAGCAGCGATCCGGGACTAGCGGGAGCGATATACAATGAGCAGTTCTTC
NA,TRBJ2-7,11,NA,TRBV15,CATSQRDEQYF,TGTGCCACCAGCCAAAGGGACGAGCAGTACTTC
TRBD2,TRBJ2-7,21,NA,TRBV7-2,CASSLAYRTSGSMGSGGEQYF,TGTGCCAGCAGCCTAGCGTACAGGACTAGCGGGAGCATGGGGTCAGGAGGCGAGCAGTACTTC
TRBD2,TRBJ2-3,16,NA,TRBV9,CASSVVGSGRADTQYF,TGTGCCAGCAGCGTAGTGGGTAGCGGGAGGGCAGATACGCAGTATTTT
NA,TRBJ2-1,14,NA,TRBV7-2,CASSRLGPNNEQFF,TGTGCCAGCAGCCGTCTAGGTCCCAACAATGAGCAGTTCTTC
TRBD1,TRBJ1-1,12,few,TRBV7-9,CASSPDRVAAFF,TGTGCCAGCAGTCCGGACAGGGTGGCAGCTTTCTTT
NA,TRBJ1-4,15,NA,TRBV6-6,CASSPRVGGDEKLFF,TGTGCCAGCAGTCCCAGGGTCGGGGGCGATGAAAAACTGTTTTTT
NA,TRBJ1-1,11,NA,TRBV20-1,CSARDQFEAFF,TGCAGTGCTAGAGATCAATTTGAAGCTTTCTTT
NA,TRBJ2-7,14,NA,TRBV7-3,CASSADGRQYEQYF,TGTGCCAGCAGCGCGGATGGACGGCAATACGAGCAGTACTTC
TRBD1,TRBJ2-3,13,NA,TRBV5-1,CASRDRGSDTQYF,TGCGCCAGCAGGGACAGGGGGTCGGATACGCAGTATTTT
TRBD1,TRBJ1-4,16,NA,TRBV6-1,CASSERTGGFNEKLFF,TGTGCCAGCAGTGAGCGGACAGGGGGTTTTAATGAAAAACTGTTTTTT
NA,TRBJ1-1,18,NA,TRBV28,CASSLSARLRGVNTEAFF,TGTGCCAGCAGTTTATCTGCGAGGCTAAGAGGGGTGAACACTGAAGCTTTCTTT
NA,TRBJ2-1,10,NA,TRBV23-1,CASPVWEQFF,TGCGCCAGCCCGGTGTGGGAGCAGTTCTTC
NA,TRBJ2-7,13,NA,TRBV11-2,CASSPPLGYEQYF,TGTGCCAGCAGCCCGCCGCTAGGGTACGAGCAGTACTTC
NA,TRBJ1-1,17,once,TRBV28,CASSLSVGTMWGGEAFF,TGTGCCAGCAGTTTATCAGTAGGAACTATGTGGGGCGGTGAAGCTTTCTTT
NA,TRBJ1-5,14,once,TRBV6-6,CASLWRASNQPQHF,TGTGCCAGCCTTTGGAGGGCTAGCAATCAGCCCCAGCATTTT
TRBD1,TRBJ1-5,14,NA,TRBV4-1,CASSLRTGGQPQHF,TGCGCCAGCAGCCTAAGAACAGGGGGCCAGCCCCAGCATTTT
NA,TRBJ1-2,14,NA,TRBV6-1,CASTLGGRNYGYTF,TGTGCCAGCACCCTAGGGGGAAGGAACTATGGCTACACCTTC
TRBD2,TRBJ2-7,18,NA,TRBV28,CASSLWRGSRREAEEQYF,TGTGCCAGCAGTTTATGGAGGGGGAGTAGGCGGGAGGCTGAGGAGCAGTACTTC
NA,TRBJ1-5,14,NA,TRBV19,CASSSYREGQPQHF,TGTGCCAGTAGTTCCTACAGGGAGGGTCAGCCCCAGCATTTT
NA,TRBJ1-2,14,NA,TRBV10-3,CATSEQSKSYGYTF,TGTGCCACCTCTGAGCAATCTAAGAGTTATGGCTACACCTTC
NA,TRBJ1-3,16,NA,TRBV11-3,CASSSTSGPLRDTIYF,TGTGCCAGCAGCTCAACCTCGGGACCCCTCAGGGACACCATATATTTT
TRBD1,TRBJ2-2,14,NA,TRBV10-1,CASRMTGKDGELFF,TGCGCCAGCAGAATGACAGGGAAGGACGGGGAGCTGTTTTTT
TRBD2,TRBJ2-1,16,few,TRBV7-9,CASSLAGTSGSFEQFF,TGTGCCAGCAGCTTAGCCGGGACTAGCGGGAGTTTCGAGCAGTTCTTC
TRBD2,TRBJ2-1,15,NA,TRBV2,CASSEWASGRVEQFF,TGTGCCAGCAGTGAATGGGCTAGCGGGAGAGTTGAGCAGTTCTTC